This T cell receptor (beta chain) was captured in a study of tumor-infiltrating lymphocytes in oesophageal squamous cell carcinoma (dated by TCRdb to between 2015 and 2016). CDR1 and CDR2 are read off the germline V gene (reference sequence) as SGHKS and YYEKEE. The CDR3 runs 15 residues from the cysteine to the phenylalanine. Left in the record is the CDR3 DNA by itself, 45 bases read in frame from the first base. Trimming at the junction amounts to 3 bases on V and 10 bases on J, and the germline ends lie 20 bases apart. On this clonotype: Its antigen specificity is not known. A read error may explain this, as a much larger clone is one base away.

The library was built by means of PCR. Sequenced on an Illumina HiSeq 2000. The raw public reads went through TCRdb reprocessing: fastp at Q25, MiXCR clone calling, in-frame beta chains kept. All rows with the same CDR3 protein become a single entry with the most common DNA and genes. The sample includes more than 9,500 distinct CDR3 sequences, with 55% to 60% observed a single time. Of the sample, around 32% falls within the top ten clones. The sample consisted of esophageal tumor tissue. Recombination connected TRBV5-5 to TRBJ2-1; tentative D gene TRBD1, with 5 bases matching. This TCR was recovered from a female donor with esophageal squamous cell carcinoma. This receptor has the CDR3 CASSYGQGGYYEQFF. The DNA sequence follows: TGTGCCAGCAGCTACGGCCAGGGCGGATACTACGAGCAGTTCTTC.